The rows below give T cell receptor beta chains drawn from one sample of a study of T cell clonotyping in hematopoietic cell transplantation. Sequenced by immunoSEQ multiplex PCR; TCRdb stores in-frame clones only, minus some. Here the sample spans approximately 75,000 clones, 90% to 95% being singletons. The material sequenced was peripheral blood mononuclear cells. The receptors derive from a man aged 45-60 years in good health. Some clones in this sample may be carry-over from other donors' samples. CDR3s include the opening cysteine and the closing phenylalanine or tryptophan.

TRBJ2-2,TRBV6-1,CASSGRLTGELFF
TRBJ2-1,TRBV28,CASASGTSGRYEQFF
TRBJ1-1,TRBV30,CAWSAGRRNTEAFF
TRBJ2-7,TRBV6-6,CASSSGPATEQYF
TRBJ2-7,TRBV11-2,CASRGGVAGARGYEQYF
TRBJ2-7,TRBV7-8,CASSSNPSYDEQYF
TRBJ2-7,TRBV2,CASALKGQGAGEQYF
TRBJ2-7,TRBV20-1,CSARKVGEQYF
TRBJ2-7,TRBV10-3,CAIQEGGSYEQYF
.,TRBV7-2,CASSLGLGNAYEQYF
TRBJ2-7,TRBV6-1,CASSLYEQYF
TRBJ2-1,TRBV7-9,CASSLTYQGQFF
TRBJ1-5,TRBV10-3,CAISEGQSSNQPQHF
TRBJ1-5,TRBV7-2,CASSFAGGGGSNQPQHF
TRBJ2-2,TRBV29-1,CSVEEVGELFF
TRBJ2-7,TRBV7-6,CASSLGVTYEQYF
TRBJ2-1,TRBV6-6,CASSYSQNGNEQFF
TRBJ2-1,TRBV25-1,CASSELGGIGSAGEQFF
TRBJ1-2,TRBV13,CASSLVGGPNYGYTF
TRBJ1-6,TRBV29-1,CSVAYSLGGSPLHF
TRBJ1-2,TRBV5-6,CASTPRTGGYGYTF
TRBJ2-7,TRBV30,CAWGSGISEYEQYF
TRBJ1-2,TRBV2,CASMGTGGANYGYTF
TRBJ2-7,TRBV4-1,CASSQAPAGGGNEQYF
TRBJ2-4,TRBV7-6,CASSPTSGKPPNIQYF
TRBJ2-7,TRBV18,CASSPPAADFYEQYF
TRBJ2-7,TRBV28,CASSPSPDRVAIHEQYF
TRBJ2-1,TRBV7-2,CASTSAESSYNEQFF
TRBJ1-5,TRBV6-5,CASSPSGGNQPQHF
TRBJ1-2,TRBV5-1,CASSGTGSSSYGYTF
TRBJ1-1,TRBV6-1,CASSEWGRGAEAFF
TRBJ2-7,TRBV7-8,CASSLADSSYEQYF
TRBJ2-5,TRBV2,CASGIRVLQETQYF
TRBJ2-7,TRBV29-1,CSVVGASYEQYF
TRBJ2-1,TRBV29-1,CSVSSGRINNEQFF
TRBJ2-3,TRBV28,CASSPPSVGPDTQYF
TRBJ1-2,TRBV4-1,CASSQVSGTENYGYTF
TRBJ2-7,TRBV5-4,CASSQKGQNYEQYF
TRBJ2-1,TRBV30,CAWSALSGSGNEQFF
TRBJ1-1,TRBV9,CASSVEGRNTEAFF
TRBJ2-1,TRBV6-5,CASTSGEGNEQFF
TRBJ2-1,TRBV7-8,CASSLAVGGIYNEQFF